The 21 T cell receptor beta chains reported below all come from one sample, sequenced in a study of control samples from healthy donors and cancer patients. Clones were sequenced by immunoSEQ multiplex PCR, and TCRdb holds only the in-frame ones, with some missing. The sample holds about 160,000 clones, 80% to 95% seen once. Input material: blood. Source of these receptors: a woman aged 55-69 years in good health.

V gene TRBV4-3 combines with J gene TRBJ1-1; D call uncertain. V lost 0 bases and J lost 9, with 11 bases in between. Germline V lookup: CDR1 LGHNA, CDR2 YSLEER. The CDR3 sequence is 13 residues long. The CDR3 spells CASSQDQERKAFF. The CDR3 region has the DNA TGCGCCAGCAGCCAAGACCAAGAGAGGAAAGCTTTCTTT.

The J gene is TRBJ2-3, the V gene TRBV7-7; weak D call: TRBD2 (5 bases). The length of the CDR3 is 14 residues. Germline loops: CDR1 SSHAT, CDR2 FNYEAQ (reference sequence). With 6 bases removed from V and 6 bases from J, the gap between germline ends came to 16 bases. CDR3 sequence (DNA): TGTGCCAGCAGTCAGACTACCCTGTTGGATACGCAGTATTTT. Protein product: CASSQTTLLDTQYF.

This clone was observed once. The V call is TRBV29-1, the J call TRBJ1-1; D not resolved. The length of the CDR3 is 13 residues. Trimming removed 5 bases at V and 0 bases at J, with 10 bases between. CDR1 and CDR2 (germline): SQVTM, ANQGSEA. The CDR3 coding sequence is TGCAGCGTTAAGTTAGTTATGAACACTGAAGCTTTCTTT. It is translated as CSVKLVMNTEAFF.

The V and J genes are TRBV27 and TRBJ1-1; possible D gene TRBD1, 5 bases. Trimming pared 3 bases from V and 0 bases from J, leaving 8 bases between. The CDR3 is 14 residues long. Germline CDR1 reads MNHEY; CDR2 reads SMNVEV (reference sequence). The CDR3 protein is CASSFMGVNTEAFF. The DNA for the CDR3 is TGTGCCAGCAGTTTTATGGGGGTGAACACTGAAGCTTTCTTT.

This clone has only one observation. The chain joins TRBV19 to TRBJ1-2; a weak D match, TRBD1 (6 bases). V was clipped by 4 bases and J by 4 bases, with 13 bases between them. The CDR3 is 14 amino acids. Germline V gene sequence: CDR1 LNHDA, CDR2 SQIVND (reference sequence). The CDR3 loop reads CASSTRTDSYGYTF. The CDR3 DNA follows: TGTGCCAGTAGTACCCGGACAGATTCCTATGGCTACACCTTC.

V and J are TRBV15 and TRBJ1-4, with 7 nucleotides matching TRBD1. Germline V gene lookup returns CDR1 LNHNV and CDR2 YYDKDF (reference sequence). V lost 2 bases and J lost 7; bases outside the gene matches: 7. This CDR3 has 15 residues. The CDR3: CATSRNRGEAEKLFF. CDR3 nucleotide sequence: TGTGCCACCAGCAGAAACAGGGGAGAGGCTGAAAAACTGTTTTTT. The full variable domain, completed using reference TRBV15 and TRBJ1-4, is DAMVIQNPRYQVTQFGKPVTLSCSQTLNHNVMYWYQQKSSQAPKLLFHYYDKDFNNEADTPDNFQSRRPNTSFCFLDIRSPGLGDTAMYLCATSRNRGEAEKLFFGSGTQLSVL.

V usage is TRBV3-1 (or the pseudogene TRBV3-2) and J usage is TRBJ2-3; possible D gene TRBD2, 5 bases. The CDR3 length is 16 residues. Germline lookup yields CDR1 LGHDT and CDR2 YNNKEL (reference sequence). Trimming removed 1 base from V and 0 bases from J, with 11 bases in between. The CDR3 bases are TGTGCCAGCAGCCAAGTGTGGAGCGGAAGCACAGATACGCAGTATTTT. It is translated as CASSQVWSGSTDTQYF.

This sequence joins TRBV19 and TRBJ1-2; 8 bases are shared with TRBD1. The trim removed 7 bases at V and 3 bases at J, leaving 1 base unmatched. There are 12 residues in the CDR3. Germline V gives CDR1 LNHDA, CDR2 SQIVND (reference sequence). Here the CDR3 reads CASMTGDYGYTF. CDR3 bases: TGTGCCAGTATGACAGGGGACTATGGCTACACCTTC.

The rearrangement uses TRBV2 and TRBJ1-1, with 7 positions matching TRBD1. After removal of 7 bases from V and 4 bases from J, the junction contained 9 bases not matched to a gene. The length of the CDR3 is 14 residues. Germline CDR1 reads SNHLY; CDR2 reads FYNNEI. The CDR3 spells CASTPGQKGTEAFF. CDR3 DNA: TGTGCCAGCACCCCGGGACAGAAAGGCACTGAAGCTTTCTTT.

This clone was observed once. The chain joins TRBV9 to TRBJ1-2, with unresolved D. Germline assignment: CDR1 SGDLS and CDR2 YYNGEE. The CDR3 contains 16 residues. Trimming left V 4 bases short and J 8 bases short, with 24 bases between. The CDR3, as DNA: TGTGCCAGCAGCCCCATTGGATGGGTTAAGGGAGACGGCTACACCTTC. It translates to CASSPIGWVKGDGYTF. Based on the CDR3 plus reference TRBV9 and TRBJ1-2, the full variable domain is DSGVTQTPKHLITATGQRVTLRCSPRSGDLSVYWYQQSLDQGLQFLIQYYNGEERAKGNILERFSAQQFPDLHSELNLSSLELGDSALYFCASSPIGWVKGDGYTFGSGTRLTVV.

V gene TRBV5-4 combines with J gene TRBJ2-3, with no clear D. The CDR3 contains 14 residues. CDR1 and CDR2 (germline): SGHNT, YYREEE (reference sequence). V was shortened by 3 bases and J by 2 bases, with 10 bases between the two germline ends. The chain's CDR3 is CASSYYTLTDTQYF. The CDR3 DNA sequence: TGTGCCAGCAGCTATTACACCCTCACAGATACGCAGTATTTT.

CDR3 residues: CASRQGTFSSSYNSPLHF. CDR3 nucleotides: TGTGCCAGTCGACAGGGGACATTTTCGAGCTCCTATAATTCACCCCTCCACTTT. J is TRBJ1-6 and V is TRBV13; 8 bases align to TRBD1. Germline V lookup: CDR1 PRHDT, CDR2 FYEKMQ (reference sequence). CDR3 length: 18 residues. J gave up 0 bases and V 9 bases, and 13 bases lay outside the gene matches.

V is TRBV18 and J is TRBJ1-2, with 9 positions matching TRBD1. This CDR3 region has 16 residues. V lost 3 bases to trimming and J lost 0 bases; unmatched junction nucleotides: 5. Germline V gives CDR1 KGHSH, CDR2 LQKENI. The CDR3 sequence is CASSPGQGDSNYGYTF. In DNA, the CDR3 is TGTGCCAGCTCACCGGGACAGGGAGATTCTAACTATGGCTACACCTTC.

In this sample, this clone turned up once. The chain uses TRBV9 and TRBJ1-2; D unresolved. This CDR3 is 14 amino acids long. With 2 bases removed from V and 4 bases from J, the gap between germline ends came to 12 bases. The germline gives CDR1 SGDLS, CDR2 YYNGEE. The CDR3 spells CASSVQSTPYGYTF. CDR3 nucleotide sequence: TGTGCCAGCAGCGTCCAGTCTACCCCCTATGGCTACACCTTC.

The rearrangement joins TRBV4-1 to TRBJ1-1; possible D gene TRBD1, 5 bases. Per the germline V gene, CDR1 is MGHRA and CDR2 is YSYEKL. Trimming pared 2 bases from V and 1 base from J, leaving 14 bases between. This CDR3 contains 16 residues. DNA of the CDR3: TGCGCCAGCAGCCAACCGACGCAGGGCCGGAACACTGAAGCTTTCTTT. Its translation is CASSQPTQGRNTEAFF.

This chain links TRBV5-1 with TRBJ1-1; TRBD1 might be the D (6 bases). Trimming cost V 4 bases and J 8 bases, with 15 bases left between them. There are 13 residues in the CDR3. CDR1 and CDR2 (germline): SGHRS, YFSETQ. The CDR3 sequence is CASSAIAGVEAFF. CDR3 coding DNA: TGCGCCAGCAGCGCGATCGCAGGGGTAGAAGCTTTCTTT.

The gene calls are TRBV5-1 and TRBJ1-1; D gene uncertain. V lost 2 bases and J 0 bases, leaving 14 bases between the germline ends. Per the germline V gene, CDR1 is SGHRS and CDR2 is YFSETQ. The CDR3 covers 16 residues. The CDR3 sequence is CASSLSRLDMNTEAFF. The CDR3 nucleotides are TGCGCCAGCAGCTTATCACGACTGGATATGAACACTGAAGCTTTCTTT. The full variable domain, with the rest looked up from reference TRBV5-1 and TRBJ1-1, is KAGVTQTPRYLIKTRGQQVTLSCSPISGHRSVSWYQQTPGQGLQFLFEYFSETQRNKGNFPGRFSGRQFSNSRSEMNVSTLELGDSALYLCASSLSRLDMNTEAFFGQGTRLTVV.

The rearrangement links TRBV4-1 to TRBJ1-3; D is ambiguous. V lost 1 base and J 0 bases, leaving 19 bases between the germline ends. Germline lookup yields CDR1 MGHRA and CDR2 YSYEKL. This CDR3 spans 19 amino acids. CDR3 DNA: TGCGCCAGCAGCCAAGTGTTTGGTTTTCCCCAGACCTCTGGAAACACCATATATTTT. It encodes CASSQVFGFPQTSGNTIYF.

This clone was seen once. J is TRBJ1-2 and V is TRBV10-3; TRBD1 is a possible D gene (6 bases). CDR1 and CDR2 (germline): ENHRY, SYGVKD. V gave up 4 bases and J gave up 6 bases, with 15 bases separating them. The CDR3 length is 14 residues. CDR3 amino acids: CAISVKDSTDGYTF. As DNA, the CDR3 is TGTGCCATCAGTGTCAAGGACAGCACGGATGGCTACACCTTC.

The chain carries TRBV10-2 and TRBJ1-2, with D hard to call. CDR3 length equals 16 residues. Per germline, CDR1 WSHSY and CDR2 SAAADI. The V and J ends lost 0 bases and 3 bases respectively, with 14 bases between them. The CDR3 sequence: CASSESLIWPYYGYTF. The CDR3 coding sequence is TGCGCCAGCAGTGAGTCGTTGATATGGCCCTACTATGGCTACACCTTC.

The J gene is TRBJ2-3, the V gene TRBV9; no firm D call. The CDR3 contains 13 residues. The V gene's germline CDR1 is SGDLS and CDR2 YYNGEE. The V and J ends lost 3 bases and 2 bases respectively, with 7 bases between them. For the CDR3, the DNA is TGTGCCAGCAGCGGCGTACTCACAGATACGCAGTATTTT. Protein sequence: CASSGVLTDTQYF.